This entry features one T cell receptor beta chain sequence. The V end was cut by 0 bases, the J end by 0 bases, with 8 bases between. CDR3 length: 16 residues. Germline V gene data show CDR1 as WSHSY and CDR2 as SAAADI. The test was conducted at deep level. Original methodology: From ImmunoSEQ came sequences covering only the junction and carrying no quality scores, so filtering differed. Sequencing was performed with immunoSEQ multiplex PCR; in TCRdb, only in-frame clones are kept and a portion is missing. The V and J calls and clone size are taken from that table; D and trimming were inferred from the DNA. The table includes more than 400,000 clones, 78% detected once. These data belong to a study of shared clonotypes between healthy human individuals.

The TCR sequence derives from a middle-aged woman in good health. Some clones in this sample may be carry-over from other donors' samples. This sequence joins TRBV10-2 and TRBJ1-4; no reliable D call. Sequencing was done on a sample of PBMCs. The CDR3 sequence is CASSESAGSTNEKLFF. CDR3 nucleotide sequence: TGCGCCAGCAGTGAGTCCGCAGGTTCAACTAATGAAAAACTGTTTTTT.